This TCR beta chain stems from a study of patients and donors after allogeneic stem cell transplantation. Germline assignment: CDR1 SNHLY and CDR2 FYNNEI. The length of the CDR3 is 13 residues. V shed 0 bases and J shed 8 bases, with 10 bases lying between them. From the RT-PCR reads, TCRdb called clonotypes with MiXCR, one entry per CDR3 protein. The sample shows fewer than 95,000 distinct CDR3 sequences, roughly 4.9% of them seen only once. This clonotype was picked up many times. The TCR was taken from a human donor who was either an allogeneic HSCT recipient or a stem cell or donor lymphocyte infusion donor (not recorded which). It is not recorded whose cells these are; they may come from a transplant donor. The sequencing input was blood, either unsorted or a sorted T cell fraction (not recorded which). The V call is TRBV2, the J call TRBJ1-1; D call uncertain. CDR3: CASSEAGVAEAFF. As DNA, the CDR3 is TGTGCCAGCAGTGAAGCCGGGGTCGCCGAAGCTTTCTTT.